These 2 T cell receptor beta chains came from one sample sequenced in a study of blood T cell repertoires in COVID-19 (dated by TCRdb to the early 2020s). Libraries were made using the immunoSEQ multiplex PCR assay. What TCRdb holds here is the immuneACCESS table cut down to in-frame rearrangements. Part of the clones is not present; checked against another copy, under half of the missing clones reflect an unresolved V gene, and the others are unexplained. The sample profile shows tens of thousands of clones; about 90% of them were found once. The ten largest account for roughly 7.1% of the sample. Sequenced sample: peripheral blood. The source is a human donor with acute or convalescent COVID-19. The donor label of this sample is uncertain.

CDR3 sequence (DNA): TGTGCCAGCAGGGCTTGGCGGCCAGATACGCAGTATTTT. Amino acid sequence: CASRAWRPDTQYF. V and J are TRBV6-5 and TRBJ2-3, with unresolved D. The germline gives CDR1 MNHEY, CDR2 SVGAGI. Between the trimmed V and J ends, which lost 6 bases and 4 bases, there was a span of 11 bases. The CDR3 spans 13 residues.

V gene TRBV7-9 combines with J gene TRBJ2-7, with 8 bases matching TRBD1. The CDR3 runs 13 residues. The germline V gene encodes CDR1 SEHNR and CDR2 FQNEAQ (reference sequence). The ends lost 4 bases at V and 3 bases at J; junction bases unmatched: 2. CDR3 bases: TGTGCCAGCAGCTGGACAGGGATCTACGAGCAGTACTTC. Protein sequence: CASSWTGIYEQYF.